This T cell receptor beta chain was identified in a study of cytomegalovirus exposure and HLA in healthy donors. Whole-study context: Drawn from HLA-typed donors, about 85 million unique TCRs were held in an early data release. Findings of the study overall: One later analysis reportedly identified an Asian-associated ancestry cluster that showed fewer N-insertions than the roughly 720-donor mean.

A remark on this clone: The antigen is unknown.

PCR was performed using 60 Vbeta and 13 Jbeta primers. Assay used: immunoSEQ multiplex PCR; TCRdb lists only in-frame clones, some missing. The repertoire holds approximately 290,000 clones, with 80% as singletons. CDR3 size: 14 residues. Germline lookup yields CDR1 SGHNT and CDR2 YYREEE (reference sequence). V was pared by 2 bases and J by 1 base, with 7 bases between. The rearrangement uses TRBV5-4 and TRBJ1-5, with D unclear. The sequence derives from a girl aged 2-9 years in good health and CMV-seronegative. The sample consisted of PBMCs. Written as DNA, the CDR3 is TGTGCCAGCAGCTTTCGCGGCAGCAATCAGCCCCAGCATTTT. This codes for CASSFRGSNQPQHF.